A single sample is the source of the 8 T cell receptor beta chains below, sequenced in a study of OX40 agonist ivuxolimab in advanced cancers. Produced via immunoSEQ multiplex PCR; TCRdb's table is partial and in-frame only. The sample contains approximately 87,000 clones, 88% of which appear only once. Specimen: CD4+ or CD8+ T cells sorted from blood, collected in a trial of the OX40 agonist ivuxolimab. The receptors come from an adult with an advanced solid tumor such as melanoma, head and neck, liver or kidney cancer.

This chain joins TRBV7-9 and TRBJ2-1, with 11 bases fitting TRBD2. The CDR3 has 14 amino acids. The germline gives CDR1 SEHNR, CDR2 FQNEAQ (reference sequence). V dropped 5 bases and J dropped 10; count of bases not matched to a gene: 7. CDR3 loop: CASSKISGRGEQFF. CDR3 DNA: TGTGCCAGCAGCAAAATTAGCGGGAGGGGCGAGCAGTTCTTC. Together with reference TRBV7-9 and TRBJ2-1, the CDR3 gives the full variable domain: DTGVSQNPRHKITKRGQNVTFRCDPISEHNRLYWYRQTLGQGPEFLTYFQNEAQLEKSRLLSDRFSAERPKGSFSTLEIQRTEQGDSAMYLCASSKISGRGEQFFGPGTRLTVL.

The J gene is TRBJ1-2, the V gene TRBV4-1, with TRBD1 matching over 8 bases. This CDR3 region has 15 residues. V gave up 3 bases and J gave up 4 bases; unmatched junction bases: 7. Germline CDR1 MGHRA, CDR2 YSYEKL. This chain's CDR3 is CASSHPGQAIYGYTF. The CDR3 DNA reads as TGCGCCAGCAGCCATCCGGGACAGGCGATCTATGGCTACACCTTC.

The chain carries TRBV7-9 and TRBJ2-7; 11 bases are shared with TRBD1. J gave up 7 bases and V 4 bases, and 15 bases lay outside the gene matches. The CDR3 is made up of 17 amino acids. Per germline, CDR1 SEHNR and CDR2 FQNEAQ (reference sequence). CDR3 bases: TGTGCCAGCAGCTCCAAGCCTGGGACAGGGGGGTTTTGGGAGCAGTACTTC. Its protein is CASSSKPGTGGFWEQYF.

CDR3 loop: CASSLNPGYGYTF. CDR3 DNA sequence: TGTGCCAGCAGCTTAAATCCTGGCTATGGCTACACCTTC. The genes are TRBV7-3 and TRBJ1-2; D ambiguous. Germline CDR1 is SGHTA and CDR2 is FQGTGA. The CDR3 has 13 residues. With 1 base removed from V and 4 bases from J, the gap between germline ends came to 7 bases.

The V and J genes are TRBV2 and TRBJ2-5; 10 nucleotides match TRBD1. The V and J ends lost 5 bases and 4 bases, in that order; junction bases with no gene match: 7. The CDR3 runs to 15 residues. CDR1 is SNHLY, CDR2 FYNNEI, per germline. This CDR3 reads CASSPRTGGGETQYF. Here the CDR3 DNA reads TGTGCCAGCAGTCCCCGGACAGGGGGAGGAGAGACCCAGTACTTC.

The V and J genes are TRBV2 and TRBJ2-1; TRBD2 matches at 11 bases. V lost 8 bases to trimming and J lost 4 bases; unmatched junction nucleotides: 7. Germline V lookup: CDR1 SNHLY, CDR2 FYNNEI. CDR3 length: 15 residues. In nucleotides, the CDR3 is TGTGCCAGCGCAAAACTAGCGGGAGTGTACAATGAGCAGTTCTTC. It is translated as CASAKLAGVYNEQFF.

This clone was seen just once. V usage is TRBV18 and J usage is TRBJ1-5, with 7 bases matching TRBD1. The CDR3 covers 15 residues. Per the germline V gene, CDR1 is KGHSH and CDR2 is LQKENI. J lost 5 bases, V lost 3 bases, and 7 bases had no gene match. CDR3 bases: TGTGCCAGCTCACCCGTACAGGGGAAGGATCAGCCCCAGCATTTT. Translating gives CASSPVQGKDQPQHF.

The chain has TRBV7-3 and TRBJ2-1; D perhaps matches TRBD1 (6 bases). V dropped 5 bases and J dropped 5 bases, with 10 bases sitting between them. From germline, CDR1 is SGHTA and CDR2 FQGTGA. The CDR3 totals 13 residues. The CDR3 loop is CASSPGTNNEQFF. Written as DNA, the CDR3 is TGTGCCAGCAGCCCGGGGACAAACAATGAGCAGTTCTTC.